The present entry profiles one T cell receptor (beta chain) with its context. Antigen: not known. Trimming at V came to 4 bases and at J to 8 bases, leaving 8 bases not matched to a gene. The CDR3 extends over 15 amino acids. Germline V gene data show CDR1 as SGHRS and CDR2 as YFSETQ. These data are taken from a study of lymphopenia after photon versus proton radiotherapy. Regarding the study as a whole: Oligoclonal CD8+ Temra expansion after nadir drove photon patients' diversity drop. Photon-treated patients lost naive T cells and TCR diversity; proton-treated stayed stable. Survival link was tested only in deceased patients; proton benefit remains a possibility.

Here immunoSEQ multiplex PCR was the method, and the copy in TCRdb shows in-frame clones only, minus some. The sample has approximately 150,000 clones; 75% to 90% are singletons. Sequenced here: peripheral blood, sampled from a patient treated with photon-based radiotherapy. This chain joins TRBV5-1 and TRBJ2-1, with 11 bases lining up with TRBD2. The sequence derives from a man in his fifties with gastric cancer. The CDR3, as DNA: TGCGCCAGCAGCCCCCCTAGCGGGAGGAGGGATGAGCAGTTCTTC. Translating it yields CASSPPSGRRDEQFF.